This T cell receptor beta chain was documented in a study of T cell repertoires in ileal Crohn's disease. Study at large: At surgery, 30% to 35% of patients smoked, with median disease duration approximately 7.3 years.

Five hundred nanograms of biopsy DNA per sample underwent TCRB immunosequencing. Generated by immunoSEQ multiplex PCR, the TCRdb table keeps only in-frame clones and is missing some. The repertoire has roughly 30,000 clones, about 80% of them found once; the top ten carry under 20%. To note about this clone: Its antigen is still unknown.

J lost 0 bases, V lost 5 bases, and 7 bases had no gene match. Per the germline V gene, CDR1 is SEHNR and CDR2 is FQNEAQ (reference sequence). This CDR3 is 16 amino acids long. Whole-study findings and limits: Endoscopic recurrence occurred in every patient whose clonality exceeded 26.8%. Sorted CD8 T cells held more high-frequency clones than CD4.

V and J are TRBV7-9 and TRBJ1-1, with TRBD1 matching over 9 bases. Source material: ileal tissue. The receptor was derived from an adult with Crohn's disease. CDR3 DNA: TGTGCCAGCAGCCTGAGGACAGGGGTCTTGAACACTGAAGCTTTCTTT. Encoded protein: CASSLRTGVLNTEAFF. Full variable domain (rest looked up from reference TRBV7-9 and TRBJ1-1): DTGVSQNPRHKITKRGQNVTFRCDPISEHNRLYWYRQTLGQGPEFLTYFQNEAQLEKSRLLSDRFSAERPKGSFSTLEIQRTEQGDSAMYLCASSLRTGVLNTEAFFGQGTRLTVV.